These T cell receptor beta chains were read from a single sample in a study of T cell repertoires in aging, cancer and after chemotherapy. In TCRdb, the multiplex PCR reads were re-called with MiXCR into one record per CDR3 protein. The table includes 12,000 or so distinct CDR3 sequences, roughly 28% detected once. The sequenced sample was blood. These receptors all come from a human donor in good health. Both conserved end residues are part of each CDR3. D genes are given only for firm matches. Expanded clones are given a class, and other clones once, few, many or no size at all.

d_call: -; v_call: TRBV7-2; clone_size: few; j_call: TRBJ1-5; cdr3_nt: TGTGCCAGCAGAGTGGCCGGGACCCTGAGCAATCAGCCCCAGCATTTT; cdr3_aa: CASRVAGTLSNQPQHF
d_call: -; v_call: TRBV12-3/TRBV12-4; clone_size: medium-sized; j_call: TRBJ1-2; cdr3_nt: TGTGCCAGCAGTTTATCCGGACAGCACTATGGCTACACCTTC; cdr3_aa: CASSLSGQHYGYTF
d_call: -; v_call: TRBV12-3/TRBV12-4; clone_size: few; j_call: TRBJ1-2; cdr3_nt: TGTGCCAGCAGTTTGCAGGGCCTCGTCGGGTATGGCTACACCTTC; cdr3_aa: CASSLQGLVGYGYTF
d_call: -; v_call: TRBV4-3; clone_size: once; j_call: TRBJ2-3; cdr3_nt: TGCGCCAGCAGCCGGGGGACTCCCACAGGCACAGATACGCAGTATTTT; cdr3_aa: CASSRGTPTGTDTQYF
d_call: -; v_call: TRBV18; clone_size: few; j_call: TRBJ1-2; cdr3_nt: TGTGCCAGCTCACCAAACAGGGAGTCTAACTATGGCTACACCTTC; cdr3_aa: CASSPNRESNYGYTF
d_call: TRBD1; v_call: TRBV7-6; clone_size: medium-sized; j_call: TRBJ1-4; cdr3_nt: TGTGCCAGCAGCCCAACAGGGGCTGGCGAAAAACTGTTTTTT; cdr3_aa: CASSPTGAGEKLFF
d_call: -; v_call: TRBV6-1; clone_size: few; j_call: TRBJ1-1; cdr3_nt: TGTGCCAGCAGTGATAGAACAGGGCCCTTGAACACTGAAGCTTTCTTT; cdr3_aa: CASSDRTGPLNTEAFF
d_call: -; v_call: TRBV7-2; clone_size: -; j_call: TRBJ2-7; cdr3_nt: TGTGCCAGCGCCTCCTACGAGCAGTACTTC; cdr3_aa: CASASYEQYF
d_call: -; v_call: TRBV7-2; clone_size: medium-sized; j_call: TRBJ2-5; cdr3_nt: TGTGCCAGCAGCTTGGCAGAGACCCAGTACTTC; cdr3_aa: CASSLAETQYF
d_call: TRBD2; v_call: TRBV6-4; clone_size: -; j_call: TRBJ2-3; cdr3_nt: TGTGCCAGCGCAGAGGGCGCGGGGGACGCAGATACGCAGTATTTT; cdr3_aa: CASAEGAGDADTQYF
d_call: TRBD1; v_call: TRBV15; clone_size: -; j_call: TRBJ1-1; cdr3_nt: TGTGCCACCAGAGGAAGTCCACAGGGGAGAAACACTGAAGCTTTCTTT; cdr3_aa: CATRGSPQGRNTEAFF
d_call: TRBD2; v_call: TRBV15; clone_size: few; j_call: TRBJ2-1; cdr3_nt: TGTGCCACCAGCAGAGGTCTAGCGGGGGCCGGGCGGAATGAGCAGTTCTTC; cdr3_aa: CATSRGLAGAGRNEQFF
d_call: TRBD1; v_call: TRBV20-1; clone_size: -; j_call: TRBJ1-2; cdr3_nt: TGCAGTGCTCATAATACCGGGACAGGGGGCCGTGGCTACACCTTC; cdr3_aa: CSAHNTGTGGRGYTF
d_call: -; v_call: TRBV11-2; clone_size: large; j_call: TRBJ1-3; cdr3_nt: TGTGCCAGCAGCCTTTCGAGGGGAGCTGGAAACACCATATATTTT; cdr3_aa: CASSLSRGAGNTIYF
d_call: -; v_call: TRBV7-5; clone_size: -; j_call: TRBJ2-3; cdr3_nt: -; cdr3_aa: CISVSEAYAGGSTDTQYF
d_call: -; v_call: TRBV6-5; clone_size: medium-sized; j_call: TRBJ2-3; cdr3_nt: TGTGCCAGCAGTTACTCGGAGCGCGGAGATACGCAGTATTTT; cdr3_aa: CASSYSERGDTQYF
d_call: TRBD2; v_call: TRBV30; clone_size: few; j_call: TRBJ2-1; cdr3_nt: TGTGCCTGGTCGGTACTAGCGGGATACAATGAGCAGTTCTTC; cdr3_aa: CAWSVLAGYNEQFF
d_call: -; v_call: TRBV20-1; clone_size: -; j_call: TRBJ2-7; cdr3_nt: TGCAGTGCTAGACCACCTCGGGACTTCCACTACGAGCAGTACTTC; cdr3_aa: CSARPPRDFHYEQYF
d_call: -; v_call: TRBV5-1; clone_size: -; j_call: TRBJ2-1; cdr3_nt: TGCGCCAGCAGCTCAGACCCCCTTGGGGTGAATGAGCAGTTCTTC; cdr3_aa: CASSSDPLGVNEQFF
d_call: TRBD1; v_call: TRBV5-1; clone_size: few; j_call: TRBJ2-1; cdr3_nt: TGCGCCAGCAGCTTGGCCGGGACAGTCTACAATGAGCAGTTCTTC; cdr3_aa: CASSLAGTVYNEQFF
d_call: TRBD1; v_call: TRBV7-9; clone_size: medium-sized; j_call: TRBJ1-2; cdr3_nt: TGTGCCAGCAGGCTGGTGACAGGGGCGGACTATGGCTACACCTTC; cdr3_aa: CASRLVTGADYGYTF
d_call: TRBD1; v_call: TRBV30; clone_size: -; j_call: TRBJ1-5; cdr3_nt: TGTGCCTGGAGACCCCAGGGGGCGCCGAATCAGCCCCAGCATTTT; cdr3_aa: CAWRPQGAPNQPQHF
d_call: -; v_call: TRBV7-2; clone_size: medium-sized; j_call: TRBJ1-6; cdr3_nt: TGTGCCAGCAGCTTAAAGGGTTCACCCCTCCACTTT; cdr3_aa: CASSLKGSPLHF
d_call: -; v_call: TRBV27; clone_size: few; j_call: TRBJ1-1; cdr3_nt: TGTGCCAGCAGAGAGCTTAACCTGAACACTGAAGCTTTCTTT; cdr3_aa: CASRELNLNTEAFF
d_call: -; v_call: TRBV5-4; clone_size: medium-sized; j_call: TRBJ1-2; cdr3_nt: TGTGCCAGCAGCCTGGACAGCTATGGCTACACCTTC; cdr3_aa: CASSLDSYGYTF
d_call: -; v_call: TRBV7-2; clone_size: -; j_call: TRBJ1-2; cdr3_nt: TGTGCCAGCAGCTTCATCCGGACCCAGACAAACTATGGCTACACCTTC; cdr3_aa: CASSFIRTQTNYGYTF
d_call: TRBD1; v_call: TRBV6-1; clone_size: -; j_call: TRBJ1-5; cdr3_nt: TGTGCCACCCGGGAGGGACAGCTCAATCAGCCCCAGCATTTT; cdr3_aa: CATREGQLNQPQHF
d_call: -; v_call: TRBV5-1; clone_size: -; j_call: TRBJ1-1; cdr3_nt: TGCGCCAGCAGCCGGCGGGAAGGTGGGACTGAAGCTTTCTTT; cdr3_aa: CASSRREGGTEAFF
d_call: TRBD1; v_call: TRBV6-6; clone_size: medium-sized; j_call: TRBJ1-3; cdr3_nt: TGTGCCAGCATAGCAGGGGGGCACTCTGGAAACACCATATATTTT; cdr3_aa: CASIAGGHSGNTIYF
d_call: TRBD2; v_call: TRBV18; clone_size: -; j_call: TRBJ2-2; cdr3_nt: TGTGCCAGCTCACGGAGCGGGGAGAACACCGGGGAGCTGTTTTTT; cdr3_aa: CASSRSGENTGELFF
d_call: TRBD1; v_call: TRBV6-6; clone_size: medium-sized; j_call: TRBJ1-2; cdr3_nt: TGTGCCAGCAACGACAGGGGTAACTATGGCTACACCTTC; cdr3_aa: CASNDRGNYGYTF
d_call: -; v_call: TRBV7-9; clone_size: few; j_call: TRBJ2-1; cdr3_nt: TGTGCCAGCAGCTACACCCCAGGGTACAATGAGCAGTTCTTC; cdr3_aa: CASSYTPGYNEQFF